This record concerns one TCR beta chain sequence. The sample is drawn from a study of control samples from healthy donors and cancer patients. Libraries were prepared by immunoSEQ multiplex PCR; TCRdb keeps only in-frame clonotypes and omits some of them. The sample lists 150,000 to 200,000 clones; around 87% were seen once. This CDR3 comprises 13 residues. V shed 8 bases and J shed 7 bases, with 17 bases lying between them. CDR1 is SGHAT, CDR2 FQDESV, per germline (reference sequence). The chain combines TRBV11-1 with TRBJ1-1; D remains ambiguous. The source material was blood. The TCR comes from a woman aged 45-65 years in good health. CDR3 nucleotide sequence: TGTGCCAGCTCTACTCGGTCCCCATATGAAGCTTTCTTT. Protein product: CASSTRSPYEAFF.